The 4 T cell receptor beta chains presented below share a single source sample, sequenced in a study of cytomegalovirus exposure and HLA in healthy donors. The PCR employed 60 Vbeta primers together with 13 Jbeta primers. TCRdb's copy holds only in-frame clones and misses some; the assay was immunoSEQ multiplex PCR. Of roughly 190,000 clones detected, over 65% appear once; the ten largest clones hold over 2%. The sequenced sample was PBMCs. These receptors were collected from a woman between 45 and 60 years old in good health and CMV-seropositive.

This clone was found once. V gene TRBV7-6 combines with J gene TRBJ2-1; TRBD1 matches at 7 bases. CDR3 length equals 16 residues. Germline CDR1 and CDR2: SGHVS and FNYEAQ. J lost 3 bases, V lost 5 bases, and 10 bases had no gene match. The CDR3 DNA sequence: TGTGCCAGCAGCCGTCAACCGAGGGGGCTCTACAATGAGCAGTTCTTC. Translated, it gives CASSRQPRGLYNEQFF.

This chain links TRBV7-2 with TRBJ2-5, with a tentative D call TRBD2 (6 bases). Germline V gene sequence: CDR1 SGHTA, CDR2 FQGNSA. V shed 5 bases and J shed 5 bases, with 18 bases lying between them. The CDR3 is made up of 15 amino acids. The CDR3 here is CASSTGTLTTETQYF. In DNA, the CDR3 is TGTGCCAGCAGCACCGGGACTCTCACAACGGAGACCCAGTACTTC.

This clone has just a few counts. The chain carries TRBV4-1 and TRBJ2-1; 10 bases are a match to TRBD1. The CDR3 extends over 18 amino acids. Trimming took 5 bases from V and 1 from J; bases not matched to a gene: 11. The germline V gene has CDR1 MGHRA and CDR2 YSYEKL. The CDR3 DNA reads as TGCGCCAGCAGCTTCCCCCCGGGACAGGGGAAATCCTACAATGAGCAGTTCTTC. Encoded protein: CASSFPPGQGKSYNEQFF.

CDR3 bases: TGTGCCAGTGTAGACAGGGCGATAACCGGGGAGCTGTTTTTT. This gives the protein CASVDRAITGELFF. V gene TRBV19 combines with J gene TRBJ2-2; 7 nucleotides align to TRBD1. The CDR3 length is 14 residues. The germline CDR1 and CDR2 sequences are LNHDA and SQIVND (reference sequence). The J segment lost 5 bases and the V segment lost 8 bases, leaving 8 bases of the junction unmatched.